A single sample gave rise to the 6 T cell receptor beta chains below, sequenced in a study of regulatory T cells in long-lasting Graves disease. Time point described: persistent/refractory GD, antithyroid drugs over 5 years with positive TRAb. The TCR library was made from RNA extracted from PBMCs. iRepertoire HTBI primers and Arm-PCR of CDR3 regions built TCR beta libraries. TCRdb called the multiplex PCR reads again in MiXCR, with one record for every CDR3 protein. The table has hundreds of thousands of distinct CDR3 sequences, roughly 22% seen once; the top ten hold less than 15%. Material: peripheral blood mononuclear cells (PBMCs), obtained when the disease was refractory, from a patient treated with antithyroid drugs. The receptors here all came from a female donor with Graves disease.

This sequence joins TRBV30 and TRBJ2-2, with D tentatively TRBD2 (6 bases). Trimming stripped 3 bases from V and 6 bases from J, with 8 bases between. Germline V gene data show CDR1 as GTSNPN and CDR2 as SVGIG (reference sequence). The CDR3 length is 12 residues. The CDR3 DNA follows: TGTGCCTGGAGCAGACTAGCCGGGGAGCTGTTTTTT. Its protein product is CAWSRLAGELFF.

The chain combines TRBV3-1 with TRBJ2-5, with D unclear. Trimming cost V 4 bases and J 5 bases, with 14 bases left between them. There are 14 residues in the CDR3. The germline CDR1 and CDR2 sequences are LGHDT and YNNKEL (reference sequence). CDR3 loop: CASSRDPSQETQYF. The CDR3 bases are TGTGCCAGCAGCCGAGACCCCTCCCAGGAGACCCAGTACTTC.

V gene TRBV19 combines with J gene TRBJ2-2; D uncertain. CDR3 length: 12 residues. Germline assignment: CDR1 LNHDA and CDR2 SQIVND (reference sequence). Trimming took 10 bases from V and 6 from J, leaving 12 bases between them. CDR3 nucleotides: TGTGCCACAAGGGTTGGGGCCGGGGAGCTGTTTTTT. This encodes CATRVGAGELFF.

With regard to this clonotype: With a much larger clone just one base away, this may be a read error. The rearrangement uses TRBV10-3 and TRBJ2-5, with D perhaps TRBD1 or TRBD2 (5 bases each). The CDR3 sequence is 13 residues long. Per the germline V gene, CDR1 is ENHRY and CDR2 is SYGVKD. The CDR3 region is CAISRDPQEAQYF. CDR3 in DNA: TGTGCCATCAGCCGGGACCCGCAAGAGGCCCAGTACTTC.

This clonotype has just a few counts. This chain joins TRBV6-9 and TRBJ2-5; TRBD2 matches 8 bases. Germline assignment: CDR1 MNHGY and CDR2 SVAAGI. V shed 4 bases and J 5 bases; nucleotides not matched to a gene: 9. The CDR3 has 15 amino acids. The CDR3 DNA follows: TGTGCCAGCAGTTCTGGGAAGCGGGGGCGGGAGACCCAGTACTTC. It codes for CASSSGKRGRETQYF.

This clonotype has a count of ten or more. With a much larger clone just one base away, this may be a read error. CDR3 residues: CASRLSYEQYF. CDR3 DNA sequence: TGTGCCAGCAGGCTCTCCTACGAGCAGTACTTC. The rearrangement joins TRBV2 to TRBJ2-7; no clear D. From germline, CDR1 is SNHLY and CDR2 FYNNEI. The CDR3 extends over 11 amino acids. Trimming pared 6 bases from V and 0 bases from J, leaving 3 bases between.